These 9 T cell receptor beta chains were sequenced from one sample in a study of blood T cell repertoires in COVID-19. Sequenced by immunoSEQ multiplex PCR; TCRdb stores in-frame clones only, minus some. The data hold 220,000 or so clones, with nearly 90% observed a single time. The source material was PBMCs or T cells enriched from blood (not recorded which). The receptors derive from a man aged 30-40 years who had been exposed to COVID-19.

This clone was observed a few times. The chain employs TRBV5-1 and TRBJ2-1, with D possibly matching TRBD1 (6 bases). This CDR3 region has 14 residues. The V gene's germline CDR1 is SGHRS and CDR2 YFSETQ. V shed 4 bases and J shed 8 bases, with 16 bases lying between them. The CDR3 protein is CASSPNRAEDEQFF. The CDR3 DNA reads TGCGCCAGCAGCCCGAACAGGGCCGAGGATGAGCAGTTCTTC.

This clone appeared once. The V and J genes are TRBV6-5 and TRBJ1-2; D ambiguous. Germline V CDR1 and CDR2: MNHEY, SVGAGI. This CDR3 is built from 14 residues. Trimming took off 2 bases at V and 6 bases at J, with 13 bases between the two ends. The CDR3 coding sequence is TGTGCCAGCAGTTACCCCAACAATGTGAATGGCTACACCTTC. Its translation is CASSYPNNVNGYTF.

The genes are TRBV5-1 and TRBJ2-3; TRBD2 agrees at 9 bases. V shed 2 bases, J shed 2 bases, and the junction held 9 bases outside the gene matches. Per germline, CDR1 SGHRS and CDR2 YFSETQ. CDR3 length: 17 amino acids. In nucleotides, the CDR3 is TGCGCCAGCAGCTTAGGAAGCGGGGGGTCCCCCACAGATACGCAGTATTTT. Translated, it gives CASSLGSGGSPTDTQYF.

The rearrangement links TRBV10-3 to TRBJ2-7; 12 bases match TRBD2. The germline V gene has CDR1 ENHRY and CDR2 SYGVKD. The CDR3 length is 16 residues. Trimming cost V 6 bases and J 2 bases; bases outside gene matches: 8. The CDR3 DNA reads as TGTGCCATCAGGGACGCGACTAGCGGGGGAACCTACGAGCAGTACTTC. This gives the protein CAIRDATSGGTYEQYF.

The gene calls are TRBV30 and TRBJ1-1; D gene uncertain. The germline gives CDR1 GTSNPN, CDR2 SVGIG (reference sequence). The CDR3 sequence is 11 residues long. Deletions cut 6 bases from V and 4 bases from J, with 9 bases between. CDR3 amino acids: CACRRGTEAFF. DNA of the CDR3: TGTGCCTGTAGAAGAGGCACTGAAGCTTTCTTT.

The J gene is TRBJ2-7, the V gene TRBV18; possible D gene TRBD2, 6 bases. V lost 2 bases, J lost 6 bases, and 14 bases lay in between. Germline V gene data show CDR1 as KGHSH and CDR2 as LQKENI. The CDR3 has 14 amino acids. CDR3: CASSPGGVRGEQYF. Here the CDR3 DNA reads TGTGCCAGCTCACCAGGCGGGGTGAGGGGCGAGCAGTACTTC.

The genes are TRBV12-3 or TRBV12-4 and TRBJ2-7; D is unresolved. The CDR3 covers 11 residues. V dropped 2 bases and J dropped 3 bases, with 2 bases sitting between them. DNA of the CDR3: TGTGCCAGCAGTTTATACTACGAGCAGTACTTC. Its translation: CASSLYYEQYF.

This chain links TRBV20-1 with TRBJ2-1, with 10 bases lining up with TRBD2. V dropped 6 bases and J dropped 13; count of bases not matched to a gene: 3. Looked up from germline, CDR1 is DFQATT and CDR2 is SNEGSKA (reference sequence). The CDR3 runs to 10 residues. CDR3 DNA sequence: TGCAGTGCGGGGACTAGCGTTCAGTTCTTC. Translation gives CSAGTSVQFF.

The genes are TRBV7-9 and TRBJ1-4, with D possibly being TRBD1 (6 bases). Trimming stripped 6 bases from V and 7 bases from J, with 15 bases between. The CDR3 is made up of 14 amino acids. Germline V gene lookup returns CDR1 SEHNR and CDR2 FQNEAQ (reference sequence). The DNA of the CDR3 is TGTGCCAGCAGTCTTGGACAGTCTAGTGAAAAACTGTTTTTT. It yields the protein CASSLGQSSEKLFF.